This is a list of T cell receptor beta chains from one sample in a study of molecular identifiers for immune sequencing clone quantification. One entry per CDR3 protein results from TCRdb running MiXCR on the PCR reads. The sample includes some 320,000 distinct CDR3 sequences, around a fifth of them seen just once. The sequencing input was naive CD8+ T cells from blood, with Jurkat cell RNA spiked in. The receptors here all came from a human donor in good health. Some libraries in this study had Jurkat cell RNA spiked in. Both conserved end residues are part of each CDR3. The D gene is left open where the match is weak. Clone size is given for some rows only: seen once, a few or many times, or a class if the clone is expanded.

D gene,clone size,V gene,J gene,CDR3 DNA,CDR3 protein
TRBD2,many,TRBV25-1,TRBJ2-7,TGTGCCAGCAGTCTCCCCGGGCCGAGCGGGGGGATTGCCTACGAGCAGTACTTC,CASSLPGPSGGIAYEQYF
NA,many,TRBV12-3/TRBV12-4,TRBJ2-3,TGTGCCAGCAGGGGACCAAGAGGGGTCACAGATACGCAGTATTTT,CASRGPRGVTDTQYF
NA,many,TRBV12-3/TRBV12-4,TRBJ2-5,TGTGCCAGCAGTTTTAGTCTATTCTCGGAGACCCAGTACTTC,CASSFSLFSETQYF
NA,many,TRBV25-1,TRBJ2-7,TGTGCCAGCAGTGACGGACACTACGAGCAGTACTTC,CASSDGHYEQYF
NA,many,TRBV28,TRBJ2-5,TGTGCCAGCAGTAGTCCCCTAGGGGCGGATCAAGAGACCCAGTACTTC,CASSSPLGADQETQYF
NA,NA,TRBV6-5,TRBJ2-3,TGTGCCAGCAGTTACCAGGGGGGACGGCTCAGCACAGATACGCAGTATTTT,CASSYQGGRLSTDTQYF
NA,many,TRBV5-1,TRBJ2-7,TGCGCCAGCAGCTTGGACTGGGGGCTATCCTACGAGCAGTACTTC,CASSLDWGLSYEQYF
NA,few,TRBV4-3,TRBJ2-3,TGCGCCAGCAGCCAGGAGATGGGGCAGGGGTGGACAGATACGCAGTATTTT,CASSQEMGQGWTDTQYF
NA,many,TRBV28,TRBJ2-7,TGTGCCAGCAGTTTTCCGACAGACGCCTACGAGCAGTACTTC,CASSFPTDAYEQYF
TRBD1,few,TRBV7-9,TRBJ2-7,TGTGCCAGCAGCCGACAGGGAATGTACGAGCAGTACTTC,CASSRQGMYEQYF
NA,many,TRBV7-6,TRBJ1-4,TGTGCCAGCAGCTTAAGTTGGGACGGCCGGGAAAAACTGTTTTTT,CASSLSWDGREKLFF
NA,once,TRBV27,TRBJ2-5,TGTGCCGGCAGTTTATTCCCAGGGGCGGTGGAGACCCAGTACTTC,CAGSLFPGAVETQYF
TRBD2,NA,TRBV7-2,TRBJ2-7,TGTGCCCGCAGCTTACCCGGACTAGCGTCTGAAAAAAGCTCCTGCGAGCAGCACTTC,CARSLPGLASEKSSCEQHF
TRBD1,many,TRBV12-3/TRBV12-4,TRBJ2-7,TGTGCCAGCAGTCCCCTTGACAGGGCCTACGAGCAGTACTTC,CASSPLDRAYEQYF
NA,many,TRBV7-6,TRBJ2-3,TGTGCGTCCGGGGCTGGCACAGATACGCAGTATTTT,CASGAGTDTQYF
TRBD2,NA,TRBV11-2,TRBJ2-7,TGTGCCAGCAGCTGGGGACTAGCACCCTACGAGCAGTACTTC,CASSWGLAPYEQYF
NA,NA,TRBV4-3,TRBJ1-1,TGCGCCAGCAGCCAAGATTCGGGAGTTTGGACTGAAGCTTTCTTT,CASSQDSGVWTEAFF
TRBD1,many,TRBV2,TRBJ2-2,TGTGCCAGCGGACCACAGGGGTCCGGGGAGCTGTTTTTT,CASGPQGSGELFF
TRBD2,NA,TRBV4-3,TRBJ2-3,TGCGCCAGCAGCCAAGACTTGCGGGGGTTAGATACGCAGTATTTT,CASSQDLRGLDTQYF
TRBD1,many,TRBV6-1,TRBJ1-1,TGTGCCAGCACTGAGGGCGGCAGGGGGCACTGGGCTTTCTTT,CASTEGGRGHWAFF